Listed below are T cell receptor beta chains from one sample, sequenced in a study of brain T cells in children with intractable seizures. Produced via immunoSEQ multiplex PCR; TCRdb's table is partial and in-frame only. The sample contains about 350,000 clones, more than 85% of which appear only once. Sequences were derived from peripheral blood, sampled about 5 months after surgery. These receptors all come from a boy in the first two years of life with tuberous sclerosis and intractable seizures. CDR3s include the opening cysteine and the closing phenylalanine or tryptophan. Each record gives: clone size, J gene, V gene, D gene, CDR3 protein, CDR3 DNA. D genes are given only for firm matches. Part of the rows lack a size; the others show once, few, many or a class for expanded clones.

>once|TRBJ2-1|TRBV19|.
CASSIVGGNYNEQFF
TGTGCCAGTAGTATAGTAGGGGGGAACTACAATGAGCAGTTCTTC
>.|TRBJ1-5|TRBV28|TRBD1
CASRSTGTGDHQPQHF
TGTGCCAGCAGATCAACCGGGACAGGGGATCATCAGCCCCAGCATTTT
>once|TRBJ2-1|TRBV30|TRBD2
CAWSELANNEQFF
TGTGCCTGGAGTGAACTAGCGAACAATGAGCAGTTCTTC
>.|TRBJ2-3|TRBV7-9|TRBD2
CASSLAGGSTDTQYF
TGTGCCAGCAGCTTGGCGGGGGGTAGCACAGATACGCAGTATTTT
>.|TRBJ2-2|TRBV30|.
CAWIRRPNTGELFF
TGTGCCTGGATACGGAGACCGAACACCGGGGAGCTGTTTTTT
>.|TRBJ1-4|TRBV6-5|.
CASSSARTGFNEKLFF
TGTGCCAGCAGTTCTGCCCGTACAGGGTTTAATGAAAAACTGTTTTTT
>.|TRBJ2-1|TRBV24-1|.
CATSDFYNEQFF
TGTGCCACCAGTGATTTTTATAATGAGCAGTTCTTC
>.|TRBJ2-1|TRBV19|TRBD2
CASSLLAGGVGNEQFF
TGTGCCAGTAGTTTATTAGCGGGAGGGGTAGGGAATGAGCAGTTCTTC
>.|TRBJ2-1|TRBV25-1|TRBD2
CASRTSGGAGEQFF
TGTGCCAGCAGAACTAGCGGGGGGGCGGGCGAGCAGTTCTTC
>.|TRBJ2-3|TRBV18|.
CASSPPGDTQYF
TGTGCCAGCTCACCACCGGGAGATACGCAGTATTTT
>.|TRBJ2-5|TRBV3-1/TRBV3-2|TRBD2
CASSPSGGVETQYF
TGTGCCAGCAGCCCTAGCGGGGGGGTTGAGACCCAGTACTTC
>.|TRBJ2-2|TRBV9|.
CASSVDDWINTGELFF
TGTGCCAGCAGCGTAGACGACTGGATCAACACCGGGGAGCTGTTTTTT
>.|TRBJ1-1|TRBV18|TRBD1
CASSPRGQGDTEAFF
TGTGCCAGCTCACCGAGGGGGCAGGGCGACACTGAAGCTTTCTTT
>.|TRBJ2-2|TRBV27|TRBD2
CASSASRGETGELFF
TGTGCCAGCAGTGCGAGTCGGGGGGAGACCGGGGAGCTGTTTTTT
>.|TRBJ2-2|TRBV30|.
CAWSVWQRLNTGELFF
TGTGCCTGGAGTGTATGGCAGAGACTTAACACCGGGGAGCTGTTTTTT
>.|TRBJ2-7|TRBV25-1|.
CASSVRGTGTREQYF
TGTGCCAGCAGTGTAAGAGGGACGGGGACTCGGGAGCAGTACTTC
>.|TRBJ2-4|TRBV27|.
CASSPEGSLAKNIQYF
TGTGCCAGCAGTCCTGAGGGCAGTCTAGCCAAAAACATTCAGTACTTC
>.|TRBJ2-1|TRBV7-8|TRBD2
CASSVVAGGPGNEQFF
TGTGCCAGCAGCGTAGTAGCGGGGGGGCCTGGCAATGAGCAGTTCTTC
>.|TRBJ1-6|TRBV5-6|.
CATSLGGKVNSPLHF
TGTGCCACCTCTCTCGGGGGTAAAGTCAATTCACCCCTCCACTTT
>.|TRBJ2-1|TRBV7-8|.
CASSARRGREQFF
TGTGCCAGCAGCGCACGGAGGGGGCGTGAGCAGTTCTTC
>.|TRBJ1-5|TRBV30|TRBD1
CAWNDRGGQPQHF
TGTGCCTGGAACGACAGGGGGGGTCAGCCCCAGCATTTT
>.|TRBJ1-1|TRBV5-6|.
CASSLAKTGNTEAFF
TGTGCCAGCAGCTTGGCCAAAACAGGGAACACTGAAGCTTTCTTT
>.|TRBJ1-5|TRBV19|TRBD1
CASSGGQGLWWPQHF
TGTGCCAGTAGTGGGGGACAGGGTTTGTGGTGGCCCCAGCATTTT
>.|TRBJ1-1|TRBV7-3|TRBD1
CASSLRTGGNTEAFF
TGTGCCAGCAGCTTACGGACAGGGGGTAACACTGAAGCTTTCTTT
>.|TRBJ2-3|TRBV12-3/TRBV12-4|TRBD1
CASARGSTDTQYF
TGTGCCAGCGCCAGGGGGAGCACAGATACGCAGTATTTT
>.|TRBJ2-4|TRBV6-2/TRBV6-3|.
CASSFAQGQLAKNIQYF
TGTGCCAGCAGTTTCGCTCAGGGGCAACTAGCCAAAAACATTCAGTACTTC
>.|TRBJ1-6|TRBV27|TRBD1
CASSSTGVNSPLHF
TGTGCCAGCAGTTCGACAGGGGTTAATTCACCCCTCCACTTT
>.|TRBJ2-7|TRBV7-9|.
CASSLGLDYEQYF
TGTGCCAGCAGCTTGGGCCTGGACTACGAGCAGTACTTC
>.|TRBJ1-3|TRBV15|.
CATSSGSLSGNTIYF
TGTGCCACCAGCAGCGGCAGCCTCTCTGGAAACACCATATATTTT
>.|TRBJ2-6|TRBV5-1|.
CASSLQGTGANVLTF
TGCGCCAGCAGCTTACAGGGAACTGGGGCCAACGTCCTGACTTTC
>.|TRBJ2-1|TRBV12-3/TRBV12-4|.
CASSLGTVEQFF
TGTGCCAGCAGCCTAGGGACTGTAGAGCAGTTCTTC
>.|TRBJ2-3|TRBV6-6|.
CASSTLRSDTQYF
TGTGCCAGCAGTACCCTCCGTTCAGATACGCAGTATTTT
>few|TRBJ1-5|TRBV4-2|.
CASSPRTGFGNQPQHF
TGTGCCAGCAGCCCCCGTACAGGGTTCGGCAATCAGCCCCAGCATTTT
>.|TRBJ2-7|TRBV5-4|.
CASSGIAGPEQYF
TGTGCCAGCAGCGGAATCGCGGGGCCCGAGCAGTACTTC
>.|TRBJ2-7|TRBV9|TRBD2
CASSKAGYSSYEQYF
TGTGCCAGCAGCAAAGCGGGATATAGCTCCTACGAGCAGTACTTC
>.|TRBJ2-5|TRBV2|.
CASSDGPPNVQYF
TGTGCCAGCAGTGACGGGCCGCCGAACGTCCAGTACTTC
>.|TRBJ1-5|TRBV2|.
CASSDDSNQPQHF
TGTGCCAGCAGTGATGATAGCAATCAGCCCCAGCATTTT
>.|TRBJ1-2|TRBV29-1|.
CSVDVGGTPGYTF
TGCAGCGTTGATGTCGGAGGGACCCCTGGCTACACCTTC
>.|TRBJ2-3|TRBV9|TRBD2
CASSAGTSGSVFTDTQYF
TGTGCCAGCAGCGCAGGCACTAGCGGGAGTGTCTTCACAGATACGCAGTATTTT